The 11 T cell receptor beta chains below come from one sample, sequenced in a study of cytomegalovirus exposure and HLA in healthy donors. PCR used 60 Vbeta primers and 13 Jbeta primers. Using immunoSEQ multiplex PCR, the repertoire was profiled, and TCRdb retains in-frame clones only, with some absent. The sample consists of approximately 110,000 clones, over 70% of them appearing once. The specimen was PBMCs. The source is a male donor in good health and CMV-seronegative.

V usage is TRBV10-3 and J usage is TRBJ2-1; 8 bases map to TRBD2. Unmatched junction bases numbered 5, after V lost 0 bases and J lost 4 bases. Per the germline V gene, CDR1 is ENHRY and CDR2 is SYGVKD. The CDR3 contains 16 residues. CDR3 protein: CAISESLAGWYNEQFF. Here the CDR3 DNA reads TGTGCCATCAGTGAGTCCCTAGCGGGTTGGTACAATGAGCAGTTCTTC.

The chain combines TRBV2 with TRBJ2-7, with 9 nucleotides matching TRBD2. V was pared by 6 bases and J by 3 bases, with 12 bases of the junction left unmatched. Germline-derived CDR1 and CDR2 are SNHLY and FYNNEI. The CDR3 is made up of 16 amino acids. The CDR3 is CASSQGSLAGFYEQYF. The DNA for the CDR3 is TGTGCCAGCAGCCAAGGGTCGCTAGCGGGATTCTACGAGCAGTACTTC.

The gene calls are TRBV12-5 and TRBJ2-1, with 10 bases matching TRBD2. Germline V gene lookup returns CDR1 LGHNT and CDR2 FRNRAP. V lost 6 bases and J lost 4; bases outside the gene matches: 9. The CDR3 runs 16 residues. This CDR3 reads CASGSRGTSAYNEQFF. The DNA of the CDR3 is TGTGCTAGTGGGTCCCGCGGGACTAGCGCTTACAATGAGCAGTTCTTC.

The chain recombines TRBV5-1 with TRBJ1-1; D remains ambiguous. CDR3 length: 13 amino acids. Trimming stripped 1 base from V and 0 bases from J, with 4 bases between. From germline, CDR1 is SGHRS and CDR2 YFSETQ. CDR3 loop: CASSLTVNTEAFF. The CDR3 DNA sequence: TGCGCCAGCAGCTTGACAGTGAACACTGAAGCTTTCTTT.

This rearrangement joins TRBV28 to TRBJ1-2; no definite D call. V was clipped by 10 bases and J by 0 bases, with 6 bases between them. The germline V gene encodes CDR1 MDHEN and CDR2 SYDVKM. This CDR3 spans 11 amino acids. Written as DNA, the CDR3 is TGTGCCACCCAATCTAACTATGGCTACACCTTC. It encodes CATQSNYGYTF.

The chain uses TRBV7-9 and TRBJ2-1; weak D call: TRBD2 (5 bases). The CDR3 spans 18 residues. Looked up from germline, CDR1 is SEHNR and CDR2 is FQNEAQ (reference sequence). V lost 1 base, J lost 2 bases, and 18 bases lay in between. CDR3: CASSLEGSSGKAYNEQFF. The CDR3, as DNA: TGTGCCAGCAGCTTAGAAGGTTCGTCGGGGAAAGCCTACAATGAGCAGTTCTTC. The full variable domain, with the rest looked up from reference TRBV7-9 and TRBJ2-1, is DTGVSQNPRHKITKRGQNVTFRCDPISEHNRLYWYRQTLGQGPEFLTYFQNEAQLEKSRLLSDRFSAERPKGSFSTLEIQRTEQGDSAMYLCASSLEGSSGKAYNEQFFGPGTRLTVL.

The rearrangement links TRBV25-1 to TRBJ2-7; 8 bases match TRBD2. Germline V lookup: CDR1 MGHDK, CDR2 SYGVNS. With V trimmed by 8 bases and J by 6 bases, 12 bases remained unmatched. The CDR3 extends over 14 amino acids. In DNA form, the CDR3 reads TGTGCCAGCGGCCTGCAGAGCGGGAGTGTCGAGCAGTACTTC. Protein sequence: CASGLQSGSVEQYF.

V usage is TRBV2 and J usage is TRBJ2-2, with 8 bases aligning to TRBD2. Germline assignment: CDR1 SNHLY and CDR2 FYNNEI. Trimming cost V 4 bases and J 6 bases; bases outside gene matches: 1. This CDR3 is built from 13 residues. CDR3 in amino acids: CASSGRGAGELFF. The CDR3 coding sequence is TGTGCCAGCAGTGGGCGGGGGGCCGGGGAGCTGTTTTTT.

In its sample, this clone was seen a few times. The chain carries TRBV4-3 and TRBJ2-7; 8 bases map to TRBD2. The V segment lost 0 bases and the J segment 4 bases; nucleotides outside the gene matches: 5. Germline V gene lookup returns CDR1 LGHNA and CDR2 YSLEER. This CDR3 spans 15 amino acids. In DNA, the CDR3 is TGCGCCAGCAGCCAAGAAACGGGAGGGCCGTACGAGCAGTACTTC. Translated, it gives CASSQETGGPYEQYF.

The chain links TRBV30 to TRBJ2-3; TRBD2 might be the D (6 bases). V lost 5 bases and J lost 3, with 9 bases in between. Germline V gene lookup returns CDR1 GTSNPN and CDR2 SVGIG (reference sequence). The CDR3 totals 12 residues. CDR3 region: CAWALATDTQYF. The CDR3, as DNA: TGTGCCTGGGCTCTAGCGACAGATACGCAGTATTTT.

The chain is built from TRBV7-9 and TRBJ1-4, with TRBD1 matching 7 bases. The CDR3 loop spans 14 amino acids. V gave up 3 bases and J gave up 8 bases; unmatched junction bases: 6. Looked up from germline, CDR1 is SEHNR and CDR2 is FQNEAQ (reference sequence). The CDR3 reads CASSLGTAEEKLFF. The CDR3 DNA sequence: TGTGCCAGCAGCTTGGGGACAGCTGAAGAAAAACTGTTTTTT.